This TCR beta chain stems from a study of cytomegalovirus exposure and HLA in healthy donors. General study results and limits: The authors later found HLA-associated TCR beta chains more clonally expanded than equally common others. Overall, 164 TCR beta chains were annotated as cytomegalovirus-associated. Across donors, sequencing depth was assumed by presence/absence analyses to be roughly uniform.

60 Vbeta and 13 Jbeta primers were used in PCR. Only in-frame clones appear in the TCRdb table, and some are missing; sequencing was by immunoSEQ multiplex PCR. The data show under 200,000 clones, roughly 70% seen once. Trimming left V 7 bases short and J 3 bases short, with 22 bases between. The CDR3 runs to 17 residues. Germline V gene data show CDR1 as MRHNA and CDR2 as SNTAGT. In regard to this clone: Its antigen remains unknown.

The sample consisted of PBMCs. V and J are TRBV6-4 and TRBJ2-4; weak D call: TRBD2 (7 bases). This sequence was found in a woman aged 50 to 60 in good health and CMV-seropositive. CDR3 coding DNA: TGTGCCAGCACCGCCCTAGGGGGGGGGCATGGCAAAAACATTCAGTACTTC. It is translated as CASTALGGGHGKNIQYF.